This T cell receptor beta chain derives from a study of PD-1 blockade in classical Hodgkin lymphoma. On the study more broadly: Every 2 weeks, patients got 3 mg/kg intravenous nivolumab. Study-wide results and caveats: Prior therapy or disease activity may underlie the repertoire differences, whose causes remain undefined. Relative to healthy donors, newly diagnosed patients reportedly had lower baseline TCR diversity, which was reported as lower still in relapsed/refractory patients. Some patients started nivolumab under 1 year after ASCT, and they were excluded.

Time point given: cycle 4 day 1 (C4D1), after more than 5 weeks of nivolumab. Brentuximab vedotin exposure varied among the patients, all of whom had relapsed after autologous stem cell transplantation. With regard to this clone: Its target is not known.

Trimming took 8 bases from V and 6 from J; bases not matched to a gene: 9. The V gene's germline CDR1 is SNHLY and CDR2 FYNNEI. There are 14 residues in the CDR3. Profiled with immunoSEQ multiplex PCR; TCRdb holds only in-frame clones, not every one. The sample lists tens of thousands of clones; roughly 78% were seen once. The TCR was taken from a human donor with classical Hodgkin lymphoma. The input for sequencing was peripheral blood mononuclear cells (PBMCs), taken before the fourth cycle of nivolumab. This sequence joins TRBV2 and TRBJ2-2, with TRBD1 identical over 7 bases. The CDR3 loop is CASGDRTRSGELFF. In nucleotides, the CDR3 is TGTGCCAGCGGGGACAGAACTCGGTCCGGGGAGCTGTTTTTT.